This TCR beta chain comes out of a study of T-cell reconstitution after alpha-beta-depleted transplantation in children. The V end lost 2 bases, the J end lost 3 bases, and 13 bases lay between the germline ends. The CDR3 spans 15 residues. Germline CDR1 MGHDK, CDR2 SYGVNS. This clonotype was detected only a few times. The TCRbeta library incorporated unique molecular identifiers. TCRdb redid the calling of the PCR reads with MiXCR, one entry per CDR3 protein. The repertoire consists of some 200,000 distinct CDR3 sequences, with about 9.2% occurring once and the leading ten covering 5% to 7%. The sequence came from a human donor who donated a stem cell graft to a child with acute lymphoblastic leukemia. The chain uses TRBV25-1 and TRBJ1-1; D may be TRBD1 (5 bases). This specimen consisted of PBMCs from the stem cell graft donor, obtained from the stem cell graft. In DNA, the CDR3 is TGTGCCAGCAGTGAAGAGGGGTTATTCGACACTGAAGCTTTCTTT. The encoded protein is CASSEEGLFDTEAFF.